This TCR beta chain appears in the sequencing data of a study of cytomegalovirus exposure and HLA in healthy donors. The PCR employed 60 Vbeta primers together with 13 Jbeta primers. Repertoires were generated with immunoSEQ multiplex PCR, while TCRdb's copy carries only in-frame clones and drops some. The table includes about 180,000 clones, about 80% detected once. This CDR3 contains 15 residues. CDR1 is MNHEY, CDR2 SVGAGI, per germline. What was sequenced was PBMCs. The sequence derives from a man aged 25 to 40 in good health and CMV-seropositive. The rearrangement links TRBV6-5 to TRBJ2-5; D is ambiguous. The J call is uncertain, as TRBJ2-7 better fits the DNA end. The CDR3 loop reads CASSYSVSAAYEQYF. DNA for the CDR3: TGTGCCAGCAGTTACTCGGTCTCTGCCGCCTACGAGCAGTACTTC.